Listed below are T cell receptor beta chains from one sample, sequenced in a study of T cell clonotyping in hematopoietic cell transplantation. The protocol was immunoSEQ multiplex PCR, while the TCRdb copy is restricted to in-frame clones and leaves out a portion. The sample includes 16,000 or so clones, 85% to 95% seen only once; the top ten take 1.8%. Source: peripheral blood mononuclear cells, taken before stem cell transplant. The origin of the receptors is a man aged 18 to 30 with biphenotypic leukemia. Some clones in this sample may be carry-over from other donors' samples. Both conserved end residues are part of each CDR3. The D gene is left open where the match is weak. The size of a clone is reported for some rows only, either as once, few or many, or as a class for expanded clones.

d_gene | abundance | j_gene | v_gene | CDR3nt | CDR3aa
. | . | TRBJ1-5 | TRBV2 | TGTGCCAGCAGGGCAGAGGCGAAAAATCAGCCCCAGCATTTT | CASRAEAKNQPQHF
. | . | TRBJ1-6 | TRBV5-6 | TGTGCCAGCAGCTCAGGGCATAATTCACCCCTCCACTTT | CASSSGHNSPLHF
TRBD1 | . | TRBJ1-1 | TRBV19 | TGTGCCAGTAGCCCACAGGGGATGAACACTGAAGCTTTCTTT | CASSPQGMNTEAFF
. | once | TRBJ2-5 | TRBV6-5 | TGTGCCAGCAGTTACTCGGGGTGGGAGACCCAGTACTTC | CASSYSGWETQYF
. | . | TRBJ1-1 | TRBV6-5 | TGTGCCAGCAGTCTCCGCCGGACAGCGAACACTGAAGCTTTCTTT | CASSLRRTANTEAFF
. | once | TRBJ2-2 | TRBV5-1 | TGCGCCAGCAGCTTGGTGTTAGGGAGCCCCGGGGAGCTGTTTTTT | CASSLVLGSPGELFF
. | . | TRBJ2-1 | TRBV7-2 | TGTGCCAGCAGCTTTTCCTGGGGAAGTAATGAGCAGTTCTTC | CASSFSWGSNEQFF
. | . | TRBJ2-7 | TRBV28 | TGTGCCAGCAGTTTTTCCGTCGACAGCTTTAGCTCCTACGAGCAGTACTTC | CASSFSVDSFSSYEQYF
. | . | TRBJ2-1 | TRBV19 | TGTGCCAGTAGTATTATTAGGGGGGACAATGAGCAGTTCTTC | CASSIIRGDNEQFF
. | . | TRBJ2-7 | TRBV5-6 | TGTGCCAGCAGCCCTCTCCGACGGGGAAGGGGCGTGCACGAGCAGTACTTC | CASSPLRRGRGVHEQYF